A selection of T cell receptor beta chains follows, all from one sample in a study of early stage breast cancer tumors. Some clones are missing from TCRdb's copy, which holds only in-frame ones; the method was immunoSEQ multiplex PCR. The sample has tens of thousands of clones; about three quarters are singletons. The source material was blood. These receptor sequences come from a person aged 45-65 years with breast cancer. Each CDR3 is given with its conserved first and last residue. Fields, in order: J gene, V gene, clone size, D gene, CDR3 DNA, CDR3 protein. D genes are given only for firm matches. Size values are once, few and many counts, or a class for expanded clones, and some rows have none.

TRBJ1-1	TRBV18	few	.	TGTGCCAGCTCACCCCTCGTGAACACTGAAGCTTTCTTT	CASSPLVNTEAFF
TRBJ2-3	TRBV19	.	TRBD2	TGTGCCAGTAGTATTGTGGCGGGAGTTTCTAAAGATACGCAGTATTTT	CASSIVAGVSKDTQYF
TRBJ2-1	TRBV11-2	once	TRBD2	TGTGCCAGCAGCCTTGGGGCGGGGGTTAACAATGAGCAGTTCTTC	CASSLGAGVNNEQFF
TRBJ2-7	TRBV4-1	.	TRBD1	TGCGCCAGCAGCCAAGATTTTAAGACAGGGCGTGTGTACGAGCAGTACTTC	CASSQDFKTGRVYEQYF
TRBJ2-5	TRBV19	.	TRBD1	TGTGCCAGCGCCGGGACAGGTCAAGAGACCCAGTACTTC	CASAGTGQETQYF
TRBJ2-1	TRBV6-5	.	.	TGTGCCAGCGGGTATACGGCGGGACCAAGGAATGAGCAGTTCTTC	CASGYTAGPRNEQFF
TRBJ2-3	TRBV7-2	.	TRBD2	TGTGCCAGCAGCTTGGGACTAGCTACAGATACGCAGTATTTT	CASSLGLATDTQYF
TRBJ2-7	TRBV7-3	.	.	TGTGCCAGCAGTTACCCGAGCCTGGTCTACGAGCAGTACTTC	CASSYPSLVYEQYF
TRBJ1-2	TRBV6-6	.	TRBD1	TGTGCCAGCTTCGGACAGGGGGACGGCTACACCTTC	CASFGQGDGYTF
TRBJ1-1	TRBV9	.	.	TGTGCCAGCAGCGCCGCGGGGGGGGGTTTCACTGAAGCTTTCTTT	CASSAAGGGFTEAFF
TRBJ2-1	TRBV18	.	TRBD1	TGTGCCAGCTCACGGTCGGGACAGGGGTACAATGAGCAGTTCTTC	CASSRSGQGYNEQFF
TRBJ1-1	TRBV5-4	few	.	TGTGCCAGCAACGATTTAGTTGGTGAAGCTTTCTTT	CASNDLVGEAFF
TRBJ2-2	TRBV7-7	.	.	TGTGCTAGCAGCTTATTGAATCGCGGCGGGGAGCTGTTTTTT	CASSLLNRGGELFF
TRBJ1-1	TRBV6-5	.	TRBD1	TGTGCCAGCAGAGACCGGACAGGATCATCCACTGAAGCTTTCTTT	CASRDRTGSSTEAFF
TRBJ1-4	TRBV7-8	.	.	TGTGCCAGCAGCTTAGGGGGGGTTGGTGAAAAACTGTTTTTT	CASSLGGVGEKLFF
TRBJ2-5	TRBV15	.	TRBD2	TGTGCCACCAGCAGAGTGCGGGAGGGCCGAGAGACCCAGTACTTC	CATSRVREGRETQYF
TRBJ1-1	TRBV30	few	.	TGTGCCTGGGCTCCGGGGACTCGGGAAGCTTTCTTT	CAWAPGTREAFF
TRBJ1-1	TRBV6-6	.	TRBD1	TGTGCCAGCAGCCAGCACCAACAGGGGGGAGAAGCTGAAGCTTTCTTT	CASSQHQQGGEAEAFF
TRBJ1-1	TRBV7-8	.	.	TGTGCCAGCAGCCCGAGTGGGAGCATGAACACTGAAGCTTTCTTT	CASSPSGSMNTEAFF
TRBJ1-2	TRBV6-1	.	TRBD1	TGTGCCAGCAGTCCAAGGACCGAGACAGGGCATGGCTACACCTTC	CASSPRTETGHGYTF
TRBJ1-1	TRBV7-2	few	.	TGTGCCAGCAGCTTAGCTCGGGATGGTGAAGCTTTCTTT	CASSLARDGEAFF
TRBJ1-5	TRBV5-1	.	.	TGCGCCAGCAGCTTAGGGGTTTATAGCAATCAGCCCCAGCATTTT	CASSLGVYSNQPQHF
TRBJ2-5	TRBV19	once	TRBD1	TGTGCCTCACAGACAGGGGAAGAGACCCAGTACTTC	CASQTGEETQYF
TRBJ1-1	TRBV29-1	.	.	TGCAGCGTTAAGCAGGTAGGCCTTTGGGCTGAAGCTTTCTTT	CSVKQVGLWAEAFF
TRBJ2-3	TRBV27	.	TRBD1	TGTGCCAGCATCCCGGTCGGGACAGGGGCCCCGGATACGCAGTATTTT	CASIPVGTGAPDTQYF
TRBJ1-1	TRBV4-3	few	TRBD1	TGCGCCAGCAGCCAAGATCTAGACAGGGACACTGAAGCTTTCTTT	CASSQDLDRDTEAFF
TRBJ1-2	TRBV25-1	.	TRBD1	TGTGCCAGCAGCGCCTACCGGGACAGGGAGGGGGGGACCTCTGGCTACACCTTC	CASSAYRDREGGTSGYTF
TRBJ2-7	TRBV9	.	TRBD1	TGTGCCAGCAGCCTCGGACAGGGGGACTACGAGCAGTACTTC	CASSLGQGDYEQYF
TRBJ2-5	TRBV11-3	.	TRBD1	TGTGCCAGCAGTCCCAATTCCCGGACAGGGAAGACTCAAGAGACCCAGTACTTC	CASSPNSRTGKTQETQYF
TRBJ2-5	TRBV5-1	.	.	TGCGCCAGCAGCTTGGCCAGGGTGGGAGAGACCCAGTACTTC	CASSLARVGETQYF
TRBJ2-1	TRBV5-1	once	.	TGCGCCAGCAGCTTGGAACTAGCCTACAATGAGCAGTTCTTC	CASSLELAYNEQFF
TRBJ1-6	TRBV10-2	.	.	TGCGCCAGCAGTGAGTCGGGGGGGAACTATAATTCACCCCTCCACTTT	CASSESGGNYNSPLHF
TRBJ2-7	TRBV21-1	.	.	TGTGCCAGCAGCCCCCTGGGAGGGGCCGACCCCTACGAGCAGTACTTC	CASSPLGGADPYEQYF
TRBJ1-2	TRBV7-2	.	.	TGTGCCAGCAGCCCACAGGGCTATGGCTACACCTTC	CASSPQGYGYTF
TRBJ2-7	TRBV7-9	.	TRBD1	TGTGCCATCCTGGGGACAGGGGGCGATCAGTACTTC	CAILGTGGDQYF
TRBJ1-5	TRBV30	few	.	TGTGCCTGGAGTAGGCGGAGGGATCAGCCCCAGCATTTT	CAWSRRRDQPQHF
TRBJ1-2	TRBV10-3	.	TRBD1	TGTGCCATCAGTGAGAGGTCTTGGGCAGGGGGCGCGGATGGCTACACCTTC	CAISERSWAGGADGYTF
TRBJ1-1	TRBV2	.	TRBD1	TGTGCCAGCAGCCCCGACAGGGAGACTGAAGCTTTCTTT	CASSPDRETEAFF
TRBJ1-3	TRBV11-3	.	.	TGTGCCAGCAGCCCCTTCGGGGGGTCTGGAAACACCATATATTTT	CASSPFGGSGNTIYF
TRBJ1-1	TRBV29-1	few	.	TGCAGCGTGGATTTAGGGGTGAGGACTGAAGCTTTCTTT	CSVDLGVRTEAFF
TRBJ1-1	TRBV20-1	few	.	TGCAGTGTTGGCCTTGGCACTGAAGCTTTCTTT	CSVGLGTEAFF
TRBJ2-1	TRBV7-3	.	TRBD2	TGTGCCAGCAGCTTACGAGTGCGGGAGGGCCCCCTCAATGAGCAGTTCTTC	CASSLRVREGPLNEQFF
TRBJ2-1	TRBV25-1	.	.	TGTGCCAGCACTGAGGGGCGTTGGGGGCCCAGCAATGAGCAGTTCTTC	CASTEGRWGPSNEQFF
TRBJ1-2	TRBV30	.	.	TGTGCCTGGAGTGTCCCCTCTGGCCACTATGGCTACACCTTC	CAWSVPSGHYGYTF